Described below is a single T cell receptor (beta chain) sequence and its context. Its antigen remains unidentified. The second PCR ran about 6 to 11 cycles with a sample-barcoded 5' primer and J-beta primers. Each of the cDNA molecules was tagged by a template-switch adaptor with 12 random nucleotides. From each sample, at least 2.5 million paired-end reads containing CDR3 were obtained. Each CDR3 protein is one row after TCRdb ran MiXCR on the 5' RACE reads. The sample has about 780,000 distinct CDR3 sequences, 60% to 80% seen once. This entry belongs to a study of blood T cells in healthy people across ages. Whole-study results and caveats: Naive CD4+ cell counts and diversity both ran higher in long-lived than in aged donors.

Trimming stripped 4 bases from V and 8 bases from J, with 21 bases between. The CDR3 totals 17 residues. CDR1 and CDR2 (germline): SGHVS, FQNEAQ. Peripheral blood samples of around 11 milliliters were drawn from each donor. The chain couples TRBV7-8 to TRBJ2-6; perhaps TRBD1 as D (7 bases). The sequence came from a man aged 25 to 40 in good health. Source material: blood. The CDR3 loop reads CASSSWTGDGGTNVLTF. CDR3 coding DNA: TGTGCCAGCAGCTCCTGGACAGGTGACGGCGGGACCAACGTCCTGACTTTC.